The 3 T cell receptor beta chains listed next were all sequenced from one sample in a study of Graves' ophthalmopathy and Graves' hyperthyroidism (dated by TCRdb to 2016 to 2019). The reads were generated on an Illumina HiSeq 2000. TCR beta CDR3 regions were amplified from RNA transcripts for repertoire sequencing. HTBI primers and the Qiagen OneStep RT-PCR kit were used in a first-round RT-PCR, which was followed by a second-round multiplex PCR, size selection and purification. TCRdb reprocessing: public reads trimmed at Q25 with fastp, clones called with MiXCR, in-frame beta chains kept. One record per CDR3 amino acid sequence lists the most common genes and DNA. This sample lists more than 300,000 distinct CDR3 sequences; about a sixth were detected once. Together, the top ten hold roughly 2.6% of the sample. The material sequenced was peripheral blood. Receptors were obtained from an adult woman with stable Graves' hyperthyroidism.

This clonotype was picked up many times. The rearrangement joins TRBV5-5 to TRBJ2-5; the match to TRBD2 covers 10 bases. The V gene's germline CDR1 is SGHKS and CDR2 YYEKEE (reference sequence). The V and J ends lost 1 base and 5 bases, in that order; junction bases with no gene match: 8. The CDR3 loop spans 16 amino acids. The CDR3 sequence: CASSLLLLAGTETQYF. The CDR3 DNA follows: TGTGCCAGCAGCTTGTTGCTACTAGCGGGGACGGAGACCCAGTACTTC.

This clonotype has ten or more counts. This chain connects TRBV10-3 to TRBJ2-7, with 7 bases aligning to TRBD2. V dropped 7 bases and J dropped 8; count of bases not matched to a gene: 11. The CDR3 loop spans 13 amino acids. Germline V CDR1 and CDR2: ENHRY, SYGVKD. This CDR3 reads CAIMGTTEVKQYF. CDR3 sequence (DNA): TGTGCCATCATGGGGACTACCGAGGTGAAGCAGTACTTC.

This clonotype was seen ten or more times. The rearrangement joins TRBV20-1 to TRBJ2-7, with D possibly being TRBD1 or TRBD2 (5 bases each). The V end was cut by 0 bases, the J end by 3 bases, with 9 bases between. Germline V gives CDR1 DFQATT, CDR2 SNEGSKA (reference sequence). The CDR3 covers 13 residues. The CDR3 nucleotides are TGCAGTGCTAGAGATGAGGGGAGCTACGAGCAGTACTTC. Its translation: CSARDEGSYEQYF.